The subject of this entry is one TCR beta chain. Its matching antigen is unknown. Each CDR3 protein is one row after TCRdb ran MiXCR on the reads. The sample carries about 150,000 distinct CDR3 sequences, around 22% recorded once. This sample is drawn from a study of T cell repertoires in cytomegalovirus infection. As for the study in general: Matching HLA type, along with CMV infection, was indicated by public TCR beta signatures. Regarding the study as a whole: Dominant in the ex vivo response were TCR beta clonotypes restricted by HLA-C and specific for CMV. Using cumulative public TCR beta family frequency, the authors identified those who carried CMV together with the relevant HLA.

There are 16 residues in the CDR3. Trimming cost V 1 base and J 2 bases; bases outside gene matches: 3. Germline V CDR1 and CDR2: LNHNV, YYDKDF (reference sequence). Material: PBMCs. The chain carries TRBV15 and TRBJ2-1; 9 bases match TRBD2. The receptor comes from a human donor in good health (CMV status not recorded). Some clones in this sample may be carry-over from other donors' samples. Here the CDR3 DNA reads TGTGCCACCAGCAGAGCTCTAGCGGGGACCTACAATGAGCAGTTCTTC. It encodes CATSRALAGTYNEQFF.